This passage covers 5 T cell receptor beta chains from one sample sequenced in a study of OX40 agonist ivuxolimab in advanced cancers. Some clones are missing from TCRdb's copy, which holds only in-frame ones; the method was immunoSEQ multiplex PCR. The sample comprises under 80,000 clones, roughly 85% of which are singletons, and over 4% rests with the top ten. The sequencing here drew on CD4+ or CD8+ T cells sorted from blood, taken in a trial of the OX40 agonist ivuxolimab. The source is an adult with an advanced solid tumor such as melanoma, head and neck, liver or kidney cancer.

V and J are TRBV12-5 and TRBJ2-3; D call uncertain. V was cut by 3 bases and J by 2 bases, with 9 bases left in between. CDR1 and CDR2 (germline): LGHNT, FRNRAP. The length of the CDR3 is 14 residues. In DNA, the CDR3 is TGTGCTAGTGGTTTAGGACGGAACACAGATACGCAGTATTTT. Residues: CASGLGRNTDTQYF. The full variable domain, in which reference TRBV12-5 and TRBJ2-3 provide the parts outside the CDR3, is DARVTQTPRHKVTEMGQEVTMRCQPILGHNTVFWYRQTMMQGLELLAYFRNRAPLDDSGMPKDRFSAEMPDATLATLKIQPSEPRDSAVYFCASGLGRNTDTQYFGPGTRLTVL.

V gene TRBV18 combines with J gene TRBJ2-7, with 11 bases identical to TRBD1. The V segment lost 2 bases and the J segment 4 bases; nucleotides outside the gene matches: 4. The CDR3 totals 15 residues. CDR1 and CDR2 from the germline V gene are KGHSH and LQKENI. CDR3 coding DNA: TGTGCCAGCTCACCAAGGGGGACAGGGGGTTACGAGCAGTACTTC. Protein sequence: CASSPRGTGGYEQYF.

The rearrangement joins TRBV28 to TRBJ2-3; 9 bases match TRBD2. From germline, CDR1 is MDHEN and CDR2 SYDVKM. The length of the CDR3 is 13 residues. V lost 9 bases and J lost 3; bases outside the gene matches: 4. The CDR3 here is CARGSGGTDTQYF. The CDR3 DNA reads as TGTGCCAGGGGTAGCGGGGGTACAGATACGCAGTATTTT.

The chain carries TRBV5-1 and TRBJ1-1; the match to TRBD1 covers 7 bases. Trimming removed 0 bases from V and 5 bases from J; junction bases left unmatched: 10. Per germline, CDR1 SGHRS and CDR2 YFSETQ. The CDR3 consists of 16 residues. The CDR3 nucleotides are TGCGCCAGCAGCTTGGAGGGGGCTCGCGCGAAGACTGAAGCTTTCTTT. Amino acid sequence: CASSLEGARAKTEAFF.

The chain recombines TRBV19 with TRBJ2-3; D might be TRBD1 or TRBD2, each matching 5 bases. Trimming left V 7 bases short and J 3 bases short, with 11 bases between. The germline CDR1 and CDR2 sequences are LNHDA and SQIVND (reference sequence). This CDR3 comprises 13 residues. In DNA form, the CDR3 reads TGTGCCAGTAATGGGGGAAGAACAGATACGCAGTATTTT. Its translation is CASNGGRTDTQYF.